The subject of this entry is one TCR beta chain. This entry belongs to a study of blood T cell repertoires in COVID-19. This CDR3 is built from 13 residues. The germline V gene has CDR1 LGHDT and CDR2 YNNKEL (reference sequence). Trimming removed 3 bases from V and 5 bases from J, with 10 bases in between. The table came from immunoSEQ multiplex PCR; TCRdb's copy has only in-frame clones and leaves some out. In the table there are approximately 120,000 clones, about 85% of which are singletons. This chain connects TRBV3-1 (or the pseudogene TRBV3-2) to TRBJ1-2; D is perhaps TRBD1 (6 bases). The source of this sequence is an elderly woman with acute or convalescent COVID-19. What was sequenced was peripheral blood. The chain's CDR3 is CASSQQGIYGYTF. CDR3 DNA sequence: TGTGCCAGCAGCCAGCAGGGGATATATGGCTACACCTTC.